This T cell receptor beta chain was identified in a study of Graves' ophthalmopathy and Graves' hyperthyroidism. General study results and limits: For predicting ophthalmopathy progression, the model had roughly 70% sensitivity and nearly 75% specificity.

This CDR3 is built from 17 residues. Losses at the gene ends were 6 bases for V and 4 bases for J; bases not matched to a gene: 12. Germline values: CDR1 LGHNT, CDR2 FRNRAP. Hyperthyroidism was new, under 2 months, in patients aged 18 to 65. Clinicians diagnosed using symptoms, serum thyroxine, TRAb, thyroid ultrasound and orbital computed tomography. The study amplified TCR beta CDR3 regions using RNA transcripts. HTBI primers were used in a first-round RT-PCR, which preceded a second-round multiplex PCR. MiXCR, run by TCRdb on the multiplex PCR reads, gives a single entry per CDR3 protein. The sample has 560,000 or so distinct CDR3 sequences; about two fifths are singletons. Points on this clonotype: Its matching antigen is unknown.

This sequence joins TRBV12-5 and TRBJ2-6; TRBD1 matches at 7 bases. The origin of this receptor is an adult man with Graves' hyperthyroidism. The sequenced sample consisted of peripheral blood or thyroid tissue (not recorded which). The CDR3, as DNA: TGTGCTAGTGGCCGGACGCTTGACAGGGCCGGGGCCAACGTCCTGACTTTC. It is translated as CASGRTLDRAGANVLTF.